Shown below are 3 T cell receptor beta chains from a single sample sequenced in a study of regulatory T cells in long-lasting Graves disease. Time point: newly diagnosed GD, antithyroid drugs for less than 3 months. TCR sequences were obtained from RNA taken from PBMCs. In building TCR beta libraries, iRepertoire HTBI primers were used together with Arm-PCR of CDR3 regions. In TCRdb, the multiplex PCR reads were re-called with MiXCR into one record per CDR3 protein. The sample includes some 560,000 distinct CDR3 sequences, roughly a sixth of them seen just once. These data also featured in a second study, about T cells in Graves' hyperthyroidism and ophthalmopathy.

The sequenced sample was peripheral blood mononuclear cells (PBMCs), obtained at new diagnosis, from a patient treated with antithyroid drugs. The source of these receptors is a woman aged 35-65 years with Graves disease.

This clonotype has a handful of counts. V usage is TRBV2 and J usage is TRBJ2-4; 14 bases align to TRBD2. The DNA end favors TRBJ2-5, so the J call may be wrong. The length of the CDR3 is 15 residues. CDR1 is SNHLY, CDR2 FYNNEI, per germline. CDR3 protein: CASSATSGGGKTQYF. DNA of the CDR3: TGTGCCAGCAGTGCGACTAGCGGGGGGGGCAAGACCCAGTACTTC.

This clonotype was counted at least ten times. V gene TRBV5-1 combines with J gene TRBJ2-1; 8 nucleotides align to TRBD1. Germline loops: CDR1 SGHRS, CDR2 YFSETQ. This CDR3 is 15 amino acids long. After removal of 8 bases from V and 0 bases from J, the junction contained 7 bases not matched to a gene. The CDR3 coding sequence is TGCGCCAGTAATCTTCAGGGGGCCTCCTACAATGAGCAGTTCTTC. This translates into CASNLQGASYNEQFF.

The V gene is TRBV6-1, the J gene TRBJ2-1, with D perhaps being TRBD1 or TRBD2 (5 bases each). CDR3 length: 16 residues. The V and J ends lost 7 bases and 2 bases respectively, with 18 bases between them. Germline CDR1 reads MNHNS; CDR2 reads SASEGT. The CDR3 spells CASTLNRGQTYNEQFF. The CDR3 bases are TGTGCCAGCACTCTAAATCGGGGCCAGACCTACAATGAGCAGTTCTTC.